Presented here are 16 T cell receptor beta chains from one specimen sequenced in a study of OX40 agonist ivuxolimab in advanced cancers. Only in-frame clones appear in the TCRdb table, and some are missing; sequencing was by immunoSEQ multiplex PCR. The table includes around 90,000 clones, around 90% detected once. The sample consisted of CD4+ or CD8+ T cells sorted from blood, taken in a trial of the OX40 agonist ivuxolimab. All receptors derive from an adult with an advanced solid tumor such as melanoma, head and neck, liver or kidney cancer.

V is TRBV6-5 and J is TRBJ1-5; 8 positions match TRBD1. The germline V gene has CDR1 MNHEY and CDR2 SVGAGI. V lost 11 bases, J lost 6 bases, and 12 bases stayed unmatched. The CDR3 extends over 14 amino acids. CDR3 in DNA: TGTGCCGCCTCGACAGGGGTGCCGAGTCAGCCCCAGCATTTT. Its protein is CAASTGVPSQPQHF.

V and J are TRBV6-1 and TRBJ2-7, with a weak D call TRBD1 (6 bases). V was cut by 7 bases and J by 2 bases, with 15 bases left in between. This CDR3 region has 14 residues. Germline assignment: CDR1 MNHNS and CDR2 SASEGT. This chain's CDR3 is CASIPSRGPYEQYF. The CDR3 DNA sequence: TGTGCCAGCATCCCTTCCAGGGGTCCCTACGAGCAGTACTTC.

The chain recombines TRBV29-1 with TRBJ1-2; D is possibly TRBD1 (6 bases). CDR3 length: 14 amino acids. Per germline, CDR1 SQVTM and CDR2 ANQGSEA. V gave up 0 bases and J gave up 4 bases, with 12 bases separating them. Here the CDR3 reads CSVEDAPGVYGYTF. The CDR3 DNA sequence: TGCAGCGTTGAAGACGCCCCAGGGGTCTATGGCTACACCTTC. The complete variable domain, with remaining parts taken from reference TRBV29-1 and TRBJ1-2, reads SAVISQKPSRDICQRGTSLTIQCQVDSQVTMMFWYRQQPGQSLTLIATANQGSEATYESGFVIDKFPISRPNLTFSTLTVSNMSPEDSSIYLCSVEDAPGVYGYTFGSGTRLTVV.

The CDR3 protein is CASSHGQSHEQYF. CDR3 sequence (DNA): TGCGCCAGCAGCCATGGACAGTCCCACGAGCAGTACTTC. The chain employs TRBV4-1 and TRBJ2-7, with a tentative D call TRBD1 (6 bases). The CDR3 length is 13 residues. Germline loops: CDR1 MGHRA, CDR2 YSYEKL. Trimming removed 3 bases from V and 5 bases from J, with 11 bases in between.

The J gene is TRBJ2-1, the V gene TRBV6-4; the match to TRBD2 covers 10 bases. The CDR3 runs to 16 residues. V dropped 6 bases and J dropped 1; count of bases not matched to a gene: 6. Germline V gene lookup returns CDR1 MRHNA and CDR2 SNTAGT. As DNA, the CDR3 is TGTGCCAGCAGCCGCATGACTAGCGGGTCCTACAATGAGCAGTTCTTC. Its protein product is CASSRMTSGSYNEQFF.

This sequence joins TRBV6-6 and TRBJ2-1, with TRBD2 identical over 12 bases. Germline CDR1 reads MNHNY; CDR2 reads SVGAGI (reference sequence). The CDR3 contains 13 residues. Trimming removed 6 bases from V and 10 bases from J; junction bases left unmatched: 4. CDR3 in amino acids: CASRLAGGWEQFF. As DNA, the CDR3 is TGTGCCAGCAGGCTAGCGGGAGGGTGGGAGCAGTTCTTC.

This clone was observed a few times. CDR3 DNA: TGTGCCAGCAGCTTAGAGTCTTGGAAGACCCAGCATTTT. Amino acid sequence: CASSLESWKTQHF. This chain uses TRBV7-2 with TRBJ1-5, with no clear D. Germline V gene lookup returns CDR1 SGHTA and CDR2 FQGNSA. Trimming removed 1 base at V and 11 bases at J, with 12 bases between. The CDR3 runs to 13 residues.

The chain is built from TRBV18 and TRBJ1-5; D ambiguous. The CDR3 is made up of 14 amino acids. V was trimmed by 6 bases and J by 5 bases, leaving 14 bases between them. Germline V gives CDR1 KGHSH, CDR2 LQKENI. This CDR3 is CASSRTGSHQPQHF. The CDR3 DNA sequence: TGTGCCAGCTCCCGGACGGGGAGTCATCAGCCCCAGCATTTT.

The chain recombines TRBV11-3 with TRBJ2-3, with 8 bases lining up with TRBD2. Trimming at V came to 2 bases and at J to 5 bases, leaving 12 bases not matched to a gene. CDR1 is SGHNT, CDR2 YENEEA, per germline. CDR3 length equals 17 residues. The CDR3 bases are TGTGCCAGCAGCTTATGGTGGCTAGCGGGTCGGAGAGATACGCAGTATTTT. It specifies CASSLWWLAGRRDTQYF.

The rearrangement joins TRBV28 to TRBJ2-1; D gene ambiguous. Trimming removed 7 bases at V and 0 bases at J, with 13 bases between. The germline V gene encodes CDR1 MDHEN and CDR2 SYDVKM. This CDR3 has 15 amino acids. The CDR3 region has the DNA TGTGCCAGCACCGAGACTGAAAGCTCCTACAATGAGCAGTTCTTC. It translates to CASTETESSYNEQFF.

This chain joins TRBV10-3 and TRBJ1-2; D gene unclear. The CDR3 covers 13 residues. Trimming took off 2 bases at V and 8 bases at J, with 12 bases between the two ends. CDR1 and CDR2 from the germline V gene are ENHRY and SYGVKD. CDR3 in DNA: TGTGCCATCAGTGAGGGCGGGTTGGGAGGCTACACCTTC. Amino acids: CAISEGGLGGYTF.

J is TRBJ2-7 and V is TRBV11-2; 10 bases agree with TRBD2. Germline V gene data show CDR1 as SGHAT and CDR2 as FQNNGV. The CDR3 spans 15 residues. J gave up 3 bases and V 5 bases, and 7 bases lay outside the gene matches. The CDR3 is CASSAQLAGSYEQYF. CDR3 nucleotide sequence: TGTGCCAGCAGCGCCCAACTAGCGGGGAGCTACGAGCAGTACTTC.

The genes are TRBV4-1 and TRBJ2-7, with 7 bases aligning to TRBD2. Germline V lookup: CDR1 MGHRA, CDR2 YSYEKL. CDR3 length: 15 amino acids. The trim removed 1 base at V and 3 bases at J, leaving 6 bases unmatched. This CDR3 is CASSQGGAGNYEQYF. CDR3 nucleotides: TGCGCCAGCAGCCAAGGAGGAGCGGGAAACTACGAGCAGTACTTC.

The genes are TRBV30 and TRBJ2-2; maybe TRBD1 (5 bases). CDR1 and CDR2 from the germline V gene are GTSNPN and SVGIG (reference sequence). V was shortened by 0 bases and J by 8 bases, with 10 bases between the two germline ends. CDR3 length: 13 residues. Here the CDR3 DNA reads TGTGCCTGGAGTGTACAGGATGGGGGGGAGCTGTTTTTT. Its translation: CAWSVQDGGELFF.

This rearrangement joins TRBV9 to TRBJ2-5; TRBD2 matches at 9 bases. Germline assignment: CDR1 SGDLS and CDR2 YYNGEE. J lost 0 bases, V lost 4 bases, and 16 bases had no gene match. The CDR3 length is 19 residues. CDR3 nucleotides: TGTGCCAGCAGCTCCCCGTCGGCTAGCGGGACCGTTTACCAAGAGACCCAGTACTTC. Protein product: CASSSPSASGTVYQETQYF.

This chain joins TRBV15 and TRBJ2-3, with a possible D match to TRBD2 (6 bases). The CDR3 is made up of 15 amino acids. Germline CDR1 LNHNV, CDR2 YYDKDF (reference sequence). The germline V and J ends were trimmed by 0 bases and 3 bases, with 10 bases remaining between them. The CDR3 sequence is CATSREGTFTDTQYF. The CDR3 DNA reads as TGTGCCACCAGCAGAGAGGGGACTTTTACAGATACGCAGTATTTT.